This TCR beta chain was sequenced during a study of cytomegalovirus exposure and HLA in healthy donors. The study's findings and limits: Most TCR sequences were seen very rarely across donors, but some public TCRs occurred in many. The classifier, whose performance was assessed in both the original and validation cohorts, reportedly diagnosed cytomegalovirus status with high specificity and sensitivity. The listing of roughly 160 TCR beta chains classed them as cytomegalovirus-associated.

Comment on this clone: Antigen: not known.

This CDR3 contains 15 residues. CDR1 and CDR2 from the germline V gene are MNHEY and SMNVEV (reference sequence). With 8 bases clipped from V and 0 bases from J, the junction kept 6 bases outside the gene matches. Clones were sequenced by immunoSEQ multiplex PCR, and TCRdb holds only the in-frame ones, with some missing. The sample comprises 200,000 to 300,000 clones, less than 95% of which are singletons, and 2.5% to 3.5% rests with the top ten. Donors were drawn from the approximately 120-subject validation cohort, separate from the approximately 670-subject first cohort. The sample was PBMCs. This receptor was taken from a woman aged 25 to 39 in good health and CMV-seronegative. The chain links TRBV27 to TRBJ2-7; 11 bases align to TRBD2. DNA for the CDR3: TGTGCCAGCGGGGGACTAGCGGTGAGCTCCTACGAGCAGTACTTC. Its protein is CASGGLAVSSYEQYF.